This TCR beta chain came from a study of T cell responses to AZD1222 COVID-19 vaccine. The study's findings and limits: Clonal diversity was possibly underestimated, and the donors were mostly white British, with more females.

The V gene lost 2 bases and the J gene lost 3 bases, with 5 bases spanning the gap. The CDR3 sequence is 12 residues long. CDR1 and CDR2 (germline): PRHDT, FYEKMQ (reference sequence). On this clone: Its antigen is unknown.

TCRdb's table, derived via immunoSEQ multiplex PCR, lists solely in-frame clones and lacks some. The data contain 100,000 to 150,000 clones, 70% to 90% of them singletons. The gene calls are TRBV13 and TRBJ2-7; unclear D gene. The receptor was derived from an adult in good health. The sequencing here drew on peripheral blood, taken on day 0 of AZD1222 vaccination. CDR3 coding DNA: TGTGCCAGCAGCTTAATCGGCTACGAGCAGTACTTC. Its translation: CASSLIGYEQYF.